This is a list of T cell receptor beta chains from one sample in a study of PD-1 blockade in mismatch repair-deficient tumors. Profiling relied on immunoSEQ multiplex PCR, and the TCRdb table lists in-frame clones only, not all of them. This table has tens of thousands of clones, around four fifths appearing once. The input for sequencing was peripheral blood, taken 2 weeks after starting pembrolizumab. The receptors originated from an adult with mismatch repair-deficient cancer. The CDR3 runs from the conserved cysteine through the conserved F or W. The D gene is left open where the match is weak. A clone size is listed for some rows: how often the clone was seen (once, few, many), or a class if it is expanded.

TRBD2	TRBV25-1	TRBJ2-3	-	CASGGLAGGGDTQYF	TGTGCCAGCGGGGGCCTAGCGGGAGGGGGAGATACGCAGTATTTT
TRBD2	TRBV7-9	TRBJ2-1	few	CASTKGGTSGEYNEQFF	TGTGCCAGCACCAAAGGGGGAACTAGCGGGGAATACAATGAGCAGTTCTTC
TRBD2	TRBV7-9	TRBJ2-2	medium-sized	CASSSTSGSYRGELFF	TGTGCCAGCAGCTCTACTAGCGGGAGCTACCGGGGGGAGCTGTTTTTT
-	TRBV11-2	TRBJ2-2	-	CASSFGPTTGELFF	TGTGCCAGCAGCTTTGGGCCTACCACCGGGGAGCTGTTTTTT
-	TRBV5-4	TRBJ2-3	-	CASSRDTSTDTQYF	TGTGCCAGCAGCAGAGACACGAGCACAGATACGCAGTATTTT
-	TRBV5-1	TRBJ2-3	-	CASSTRIGAPDTQYF	TGCGCCAGCAGCACCCGGATAGGGGCCCCAGATACGCAGTATTTT
-	TRBV9	TRBJ2-7	few	CASSVGLNYEQYF	TGTGCCAGCAGCGTAGGCCTAAACTACGAGCAGTACTTC
TRBD2	TRBV7-6	TRBJ2-1	-	CASSSGLAGSYSYNEQFF	TGTGCCAGCAGCTCGGGACTAGCGGGCTCGTACTCCTACAATGAGCAGTTCTTC
-	TRBV5-1	TRBJ1-1	-	CASSLGGNTEAFF	TGCGCCAGCAGCTTGGGCGGGAACACTGAAGCTTTCTTT
TRBD2	TRBV9	TRBJ2-1	once	CASSAHSGRTYNEQFF	TGTGCCAGCAGCGCTCATAGCGGGAGGACCTACAATGAGCAGTTCTTC